The 16 T cell receptor beta chains presented below share a single source sample, sequenced in a study of lymphopenia after photon versus proton radiotherapy. The method was immunoSEQ multiplex PCR; TCRdb's version includes in-frame clones alone and lacks a portion of them. The sample has 25,000 to 30,000 clones; around nine tenths are singletons. Source: peripheral blood, taken from a patient treated with proton-based radiotherapy. The receptors here all came from a woman in her fifties or sixties with cholangiocarcinoma. Some clones in this sample may be carry-over from other donors' samples.

V gene TRBV19 combines with J gene TRBJ2-1, with no clear D. In germline, CDR1 is LNHDA, CDR2 SQIVND (reference sequence). V was cut by 5 bases and J by 5 bases, with 10 bases left in between. The CDR3 has 13 amino acids. CDR3: CASSSGPHNEQFF. The DNA for the CDR3 is TGTGCCAGTAGTTCCGGACCTCACAATGAGCAGTTCTTC.

Comments on this clone: One junction end does not reproduce the germline sequence, and a read error may be involved. The CDR3 protein is CASSIGTHKIF. CDR3 DNA: TGTGCCAGTAGTATTGGGACCCATAAGATCTTC. The rearrangement joins TRBV19 to TRBJ1-2, with D possibly matching TRBD1 (5 bases). Germline CDR1 is LNHDA and CDR2 is SQIVND (reference sequence). This CDR3 contains 11 residues.

The V call is TRBV7-9, the J call TRBJ1-1, with no clear D. The ends were cut back, 1 base at V and 6 bases at J, with 9 bases in the middle. The CDR3 is 13 residues long. CDR1 and CDR2 from the germline V gene are SEHNR and FQNEAQ (reference sequence). CDR3 protein: CASSLGDSSEAFF. CDR3 DNA: TGTGCCAGCAGCTTAGGGGATTCCTCTGAAGCTTTCTTT.

The chain combines TRBV18 with TRBJ2-7; D is unresolved. This CDR3 has 13 amino acids. Trimming took off 8 bases at V and 1 base at J, with 12 bases between the two ends. CDR1 KGHSH and CDR2 LQKENI come from the germline V gene. The CDR3 here is CASTLPGSYEQYF. CDR3 DNA sequence: TGTGCCAGCACTTTGCCCGGGTCCTACGAGCAGTACTTC.

The genes are TRBV5-5 and TRBJ1-6; tentatively, D is TRBD1 (6 bases). There are 15 residues in the CDR3. Trimming stripped 0 bases from V and 6 bases from J, with 10 bases between. CDR1 and CDR2 from the germline V gene are SGHKS and YYEKEE (reference sequence). The CDR3 loop is CASSLDGGRNSPLHF. DNA for the CDR3: TGTGCCAGCAGCTTGGATGGGGGGCGTAATTCACCCCTCCACTTT.

The gene calls are TRBV27 and TRBJ1-2; 7 bases align to TRBD1. Germline CDR1 is MNHEY and CDR2 is SMNVEV (reference sequence). CDR3 size: 14 residues. V shed 5 bases, J shed 4 bases, and the junction held 7 bases outside the gene matches. CDR3 sequence: CASSTGQTLYGYTF. CDR3 sequence (DNA): TGTGCCAGCAGTACGGGACAGACGCTCTATGGCTACACCTTC.

The gene calls are TRBV6-6 and TRBJ1-1; D gene uncertain. The CDR3 covers 15 residues. CDR1 is MNHNY, CDR2 SVGAGI, per germline (reference sequence). V lost 3 bases, J lost 6 bases, and 17 bases lay in between. The CDR3 nucleotides read TGTGCCAGCAGTTATTCTTTTGGGGTAACCCCTGAAGCTTTCTTT. It translates to CASSYSFGVTPEAFF.

The V call is TRBV5-1, the J call TRBJ1-5; D remains unclear. V was cut by 4 bases and J by 0 bases, with 8 bases left in between. The V gene's germline CDR1 is SGHRS and CDR2 YFSETQ. The CDR3 runs 14 residues. CDR3 region: CASSLDYSNQPQHF. For the CDR3, the DNA is TGCGCCAGCAGCCTAGATTATAGCAATCAGCCCCAGCATTTT.

The V and J genes are TRBV15 and TRBJ1-1; no reliable D call. Germline V gene lookup returns CDR1 LNHNV and CDR2 YYDKDF (reference sequence). V lost 0 bases and J lost 5, with 7 bases in between. This CDR3 is built from 13 residues. This CDR3 is CATSRDKGTEAFF. The CDR3 DNA follows: TGTGCCACCAGCAGAGATAAAGGGACTGAAGCTTTCTTT.

The sample holds a few counts of this clone. The rearrangement links TRBV7-3 to TRBJ1-5, with unresolved D. The ends were cut back, 5 bases at V and 0 bases at J, with 14 bases in the middle. Looked up from germline, CDR1 is SGHTA and CDR2 is FQGTGA. The CDR3 covers 16 residues. The CDR3 sequence is CASSPNTGVSNQPQHF. The CDR3 bases are TGTGCCAGCAGCCCCAACACGGGAGTTAGCAATCAGCCCCAGCATTTT. The full variable domain, in which reference TRBV7-3 and TRBJ1-5 provide the parts outside the CDR3, is GAGVSQTPSNKVTEKGKYVELRCDPISGHTALYWYRQSLGQGPEFLIYFQGTGAADDSGLPNDRFFAVRPEGSVSTLKIQRTERGDSAVYLCASSPNTGVSNQPQHFGDGTRLSIL.

The rearrangement joins TRBV27 to TRBJ2-5; 7 nucleotides line up with TRBD1. Germline CDR1 MNHEY, CDR2 SMNVEV (reference sequence). The V segment lost 2 bases and the J segment 7 bases; nucleotides outside the gene matches: 7. This CDR3 comprises 14 residues. The CDR3 sequence is CASSLVAPGGTQYF. The CDR3 coding sequence is TGTGCCAGCAGTTTAGTCGCGCCAGGGGGGACCCAGTACTTC.

CDR3 in amino acids: CAWSSGNRVGEQYF. The CDR3 nucleotides are TGTGCCTGGAGTTCGGGAAACAGGGTGGGGGAGCAGTACTTC. The J gene is TRBJ2-7, the V gene TRBV30, with D maybe TRBD1 (6 bases). The CDR3 is 14 residues long. The V end lost 2 bases, the J end lost 7 bases, and 18 bases lay between the germline ends. Germline values: CDR1 GTSNPN, CDR2 SVGIG (reference sequence).

V is TRBV7-9 and J is TRBJ2-1; a possible D gene is TRBD2 (6 bases). Germline assignment: CDR1 SEHNR and CDR2 FQNEAQ (reference sequence). This CDR3 comprises 17 residues. The V and J ends lost 3 bases and 0 bases respectively, with 15 bases between them. DNA of the CDR3: TGTGCCAGCAGCTTGGGGAACCGGGACTCCTCCTACAATGAGCAGTTCTTC. The encoded protein is CASSLGNRDSSYNEQFF.

The rearrangement links TRBV6-1 to TRBJ2-3; maybe TRBD2 (5 bases). The CDR3 spans 15 residues. V lost 1 base, J lost 2 bases, and 10 bases lay in between. The germline V gene encodes CDR1 MNHNS and CDR2 SASEGT. The CDR3 DNA reads TGTGCCAGCAGTGAAGGTAGGAGGAACACAGATACGCAGTATTTT. This translates into CASSEGRRNTDTQYF.

The genes are TRBV5-6 and TRBJ2-1; either TRBD1 or TRBD2 may fit D (5 bases each). There are 16 residues in the CDR3. The V gene's germline CDR1 is SGHDT and CDR2 YYEEEE. The ends were cut back, 5 bases at V and 2 bases at J, with 17 bases in the middle. CDR3 residues: CASSIRPGAAYNEQFF. CDR3 in DNA: TGTGCCAGCAGTATCCGCCCCGGGGCTGCCTACAATGAGCAGTTCTTC.

The chain is built from TRBV27 and TRBJ1-1; D unclear. V shed 1 base and J shed 6 bases, with 12 bases lying between them. CDR3 length equals 14 residues. The germline V gene has CDR1 MNHEY and CDR2 SMNVEV (reference sequence). Here the CDR3 DNA reads TGTGCCAGCAGTTTATTTCTCGGGTCTCCTGAAGCTTTCTTT. This encodes CASSLFLGSPEAFF.